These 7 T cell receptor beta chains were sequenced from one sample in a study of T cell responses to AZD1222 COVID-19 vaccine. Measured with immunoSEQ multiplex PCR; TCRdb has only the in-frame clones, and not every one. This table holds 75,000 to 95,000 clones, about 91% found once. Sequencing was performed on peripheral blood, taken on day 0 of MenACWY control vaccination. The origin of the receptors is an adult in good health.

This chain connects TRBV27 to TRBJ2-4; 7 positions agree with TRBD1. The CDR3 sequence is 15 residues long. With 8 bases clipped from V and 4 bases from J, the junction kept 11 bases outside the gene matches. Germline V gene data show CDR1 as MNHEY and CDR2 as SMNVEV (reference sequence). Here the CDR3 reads CASGKFGTEKNIQYF. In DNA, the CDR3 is TGTGCCAGCGGGAAATTCGGGACAGAGAAAAACATTCAGTACTTC.

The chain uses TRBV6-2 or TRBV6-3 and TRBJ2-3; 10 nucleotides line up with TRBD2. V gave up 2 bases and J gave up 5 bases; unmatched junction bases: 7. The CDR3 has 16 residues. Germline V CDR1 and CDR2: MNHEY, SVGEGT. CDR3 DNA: TGTGCCAGCAGTTACCTAGCGGGAGTGGGGAGAGATACGCAGTATTTT. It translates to CASSYLAGVGRDTQYF.

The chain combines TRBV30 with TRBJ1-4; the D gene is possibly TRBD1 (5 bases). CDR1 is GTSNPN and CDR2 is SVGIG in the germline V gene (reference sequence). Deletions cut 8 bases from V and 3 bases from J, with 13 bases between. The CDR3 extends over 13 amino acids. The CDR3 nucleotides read TGTGCCGGCCTGGGGGGTCCTAATGAAAAACTGTTTTTT. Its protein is CAGLGGPNEKLFF.

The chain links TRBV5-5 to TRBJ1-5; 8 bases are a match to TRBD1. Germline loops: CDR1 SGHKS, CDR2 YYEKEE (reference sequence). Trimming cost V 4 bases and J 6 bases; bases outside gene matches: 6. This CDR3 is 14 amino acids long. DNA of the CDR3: TGTGCCAGCAGCCTAGAACAGGGGGGTCAGCCCCAGCATTTT. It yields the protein CASSLEQGGQPQHF.

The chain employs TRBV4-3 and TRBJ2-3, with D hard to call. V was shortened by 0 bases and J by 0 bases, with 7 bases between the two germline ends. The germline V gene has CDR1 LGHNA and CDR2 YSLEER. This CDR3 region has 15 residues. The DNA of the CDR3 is TGCGCCAGCAGCCAAGATCGGGCGAGCACAGATACGCAGTATTTT. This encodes CASSQDRASTDTQYF.

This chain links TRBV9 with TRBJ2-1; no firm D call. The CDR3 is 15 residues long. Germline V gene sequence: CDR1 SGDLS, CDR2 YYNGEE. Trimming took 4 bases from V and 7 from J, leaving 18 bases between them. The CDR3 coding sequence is TGTGCCAGCAGCACTGGACGAGCCTTAGGGAATGAGCAGTTCTTC. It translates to CASSTGRALGNEQFF.

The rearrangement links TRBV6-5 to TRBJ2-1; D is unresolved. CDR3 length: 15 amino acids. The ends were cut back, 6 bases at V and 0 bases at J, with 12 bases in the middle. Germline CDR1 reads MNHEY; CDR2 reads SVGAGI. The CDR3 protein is CASSTLRDSYNEQFF. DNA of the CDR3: TGTGCCAGCAGCACCCTTCGCGACTCCTACAATGAGCAGTTCTTC.